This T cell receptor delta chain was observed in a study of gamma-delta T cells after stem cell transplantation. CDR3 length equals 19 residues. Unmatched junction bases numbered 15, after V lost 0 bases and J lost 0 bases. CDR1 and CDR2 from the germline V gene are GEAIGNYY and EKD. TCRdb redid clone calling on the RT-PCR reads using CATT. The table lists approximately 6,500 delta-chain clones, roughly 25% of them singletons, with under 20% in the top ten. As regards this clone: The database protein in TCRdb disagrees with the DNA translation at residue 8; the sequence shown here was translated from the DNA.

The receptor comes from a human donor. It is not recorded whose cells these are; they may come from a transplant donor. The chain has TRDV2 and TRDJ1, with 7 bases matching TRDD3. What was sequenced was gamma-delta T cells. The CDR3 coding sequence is TGTGCCTGTGACACCGTGGAGGGGGATCCGGGCCTCTACACCGATAAACTCATCTTT. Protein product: CACDTVEGDPGLYTDKLIF.